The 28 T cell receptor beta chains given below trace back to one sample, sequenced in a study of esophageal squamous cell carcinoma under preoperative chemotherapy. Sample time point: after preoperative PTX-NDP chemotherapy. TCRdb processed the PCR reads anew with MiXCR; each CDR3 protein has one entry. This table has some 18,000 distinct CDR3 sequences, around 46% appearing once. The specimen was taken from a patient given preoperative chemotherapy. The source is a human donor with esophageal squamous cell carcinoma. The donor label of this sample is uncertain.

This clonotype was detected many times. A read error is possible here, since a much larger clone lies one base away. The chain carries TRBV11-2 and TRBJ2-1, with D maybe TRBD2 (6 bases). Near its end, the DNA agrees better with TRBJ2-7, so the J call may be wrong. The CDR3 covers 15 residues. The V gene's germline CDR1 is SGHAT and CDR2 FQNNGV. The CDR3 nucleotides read TGTGCCAGCAGCTTCCGGGACTCTTCCTACAATGAGCAGTACTTC. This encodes CASSFRDSSYNEQYF.

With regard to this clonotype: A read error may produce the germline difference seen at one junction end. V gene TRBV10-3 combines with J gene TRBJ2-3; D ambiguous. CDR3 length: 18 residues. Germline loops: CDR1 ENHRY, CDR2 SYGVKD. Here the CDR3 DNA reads TGTGCCATCAGTCAACCGCCAGCAGGCTGGGTTAGCACAGATGCGCAGTATTTT. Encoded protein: CAISQPPAGWVSTDAQYF.

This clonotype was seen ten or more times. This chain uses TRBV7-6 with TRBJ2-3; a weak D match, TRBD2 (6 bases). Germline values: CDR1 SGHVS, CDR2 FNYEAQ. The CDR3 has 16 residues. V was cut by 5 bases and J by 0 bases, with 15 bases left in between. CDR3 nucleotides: TGTGCCAGCAGCCCCTATAGCGGCTCTAGCACAGATACGCAGTATTTT. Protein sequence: CASSPYSGSSTDTQYF.

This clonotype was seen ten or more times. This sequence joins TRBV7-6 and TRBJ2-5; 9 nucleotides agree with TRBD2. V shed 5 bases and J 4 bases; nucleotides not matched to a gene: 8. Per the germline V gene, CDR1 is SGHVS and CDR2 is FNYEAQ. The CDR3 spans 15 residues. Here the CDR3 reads CASSNGAGGSETQYF. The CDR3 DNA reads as TGTGCCAGCAGCAACGGGGCGGGAGGGTCAGAGACCCAGTACTTC.

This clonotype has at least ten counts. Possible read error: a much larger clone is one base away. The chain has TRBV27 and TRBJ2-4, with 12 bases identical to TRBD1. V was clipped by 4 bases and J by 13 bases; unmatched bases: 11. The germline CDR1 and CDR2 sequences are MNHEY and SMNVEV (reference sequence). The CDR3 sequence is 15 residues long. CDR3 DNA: TGTGCCAGCAGTTCCGGGACAGGGGGCTTCCATGAGCAGTACTTC. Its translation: CASSSGTGGFHEQYF.

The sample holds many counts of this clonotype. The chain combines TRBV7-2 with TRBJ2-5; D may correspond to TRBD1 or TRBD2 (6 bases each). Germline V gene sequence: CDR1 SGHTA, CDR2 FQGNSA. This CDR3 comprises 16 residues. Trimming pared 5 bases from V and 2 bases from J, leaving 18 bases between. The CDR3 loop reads CASSLGGSGSQETQYF. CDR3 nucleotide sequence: TGTGCCAGCAGCCTAGGGGGAAGCGGGTCACAAGAGACCCAGTACTTC.

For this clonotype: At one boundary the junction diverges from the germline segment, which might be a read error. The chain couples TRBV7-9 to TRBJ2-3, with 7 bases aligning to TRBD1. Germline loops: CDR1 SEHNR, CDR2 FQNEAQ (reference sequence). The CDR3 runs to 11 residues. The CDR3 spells CGSKGAETQYF. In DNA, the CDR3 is TGTGGCAGCAAGGGGGCAGAGACCCAGTATTTT.

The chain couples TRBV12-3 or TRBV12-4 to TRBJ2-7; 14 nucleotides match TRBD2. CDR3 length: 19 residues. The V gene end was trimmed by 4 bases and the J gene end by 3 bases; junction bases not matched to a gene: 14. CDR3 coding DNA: TGTGCCAGCAGTTCCTTGCCCAAAACCGGGACTAGCGGGAGCTACGAGCAGTACTTC. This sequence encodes CASSSLPKTGTSGSYEQYF.

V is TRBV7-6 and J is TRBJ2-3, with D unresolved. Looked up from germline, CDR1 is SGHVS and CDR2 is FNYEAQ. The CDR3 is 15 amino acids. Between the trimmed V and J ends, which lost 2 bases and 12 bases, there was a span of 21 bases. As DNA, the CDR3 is TGTGCCAGCAGCTTATATGGGCTGCCCACAGACACTCAGTATTTT. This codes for CASSLYGLPTDTQYF.

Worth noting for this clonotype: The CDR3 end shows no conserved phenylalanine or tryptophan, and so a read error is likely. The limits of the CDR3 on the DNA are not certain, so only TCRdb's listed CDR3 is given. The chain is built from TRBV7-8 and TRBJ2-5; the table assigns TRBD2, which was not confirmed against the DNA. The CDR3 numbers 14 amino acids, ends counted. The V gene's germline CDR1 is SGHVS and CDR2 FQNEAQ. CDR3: CASSSTTTKETQFS.

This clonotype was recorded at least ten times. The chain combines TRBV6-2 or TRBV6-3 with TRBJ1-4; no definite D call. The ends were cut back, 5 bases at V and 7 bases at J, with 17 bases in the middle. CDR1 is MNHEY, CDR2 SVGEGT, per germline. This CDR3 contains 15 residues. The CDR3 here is CASSPPGSYGEKLFF. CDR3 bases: TGTGCCAGCAGTCCCCCGGGAAGTTACGGTGAAAAACTGTTTTTT.

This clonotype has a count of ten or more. In DNA form, the CDR3 reads TGTGCCAGCAGCTTGCAGGCGACCGGGGAGCTGTTTTTT. Protein: CASSLQATGELFF. J is TRBJ2-2 and V is TRBV7-2; D gene uncertain. Germline assignment: CDR1 SGHTA and CDR2 FQGNSA. The CDR3 has 13 amino acids. V lost 3 bases to trimming and J lost 5 bases, with 7 bases between them.

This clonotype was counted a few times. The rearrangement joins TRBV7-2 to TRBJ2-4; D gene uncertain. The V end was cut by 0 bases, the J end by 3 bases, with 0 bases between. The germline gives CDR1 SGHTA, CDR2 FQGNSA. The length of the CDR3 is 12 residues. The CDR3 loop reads CASSLAKNIQYF. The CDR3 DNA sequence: TGTGCCAGCAGCTTAGCCAAAAACATTCAGTACTTC.

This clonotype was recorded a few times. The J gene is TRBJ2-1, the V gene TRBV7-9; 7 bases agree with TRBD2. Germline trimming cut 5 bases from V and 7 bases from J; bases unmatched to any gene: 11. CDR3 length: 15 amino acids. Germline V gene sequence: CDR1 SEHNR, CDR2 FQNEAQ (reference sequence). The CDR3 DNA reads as TGTGCCAGCAGCCAAGGGTCCGGGAGGAGGAATGAGCAGTTCTTC. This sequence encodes CASSQGSGRRNEQFF.

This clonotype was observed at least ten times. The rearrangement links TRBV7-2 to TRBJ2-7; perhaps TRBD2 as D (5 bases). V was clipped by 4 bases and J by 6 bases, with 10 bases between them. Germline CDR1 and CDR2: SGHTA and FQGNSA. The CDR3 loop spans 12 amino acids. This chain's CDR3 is CASSSPGSEQYF. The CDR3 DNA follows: TGTGCCAGCAGCTCTCCGGGGAGCGAGCAGTACTTC.

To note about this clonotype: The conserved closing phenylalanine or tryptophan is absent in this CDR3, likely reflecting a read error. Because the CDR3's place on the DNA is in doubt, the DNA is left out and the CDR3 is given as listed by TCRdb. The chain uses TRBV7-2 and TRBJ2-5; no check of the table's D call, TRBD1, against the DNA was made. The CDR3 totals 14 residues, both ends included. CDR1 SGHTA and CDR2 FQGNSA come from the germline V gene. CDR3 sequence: CASSPAGGKESWYL.

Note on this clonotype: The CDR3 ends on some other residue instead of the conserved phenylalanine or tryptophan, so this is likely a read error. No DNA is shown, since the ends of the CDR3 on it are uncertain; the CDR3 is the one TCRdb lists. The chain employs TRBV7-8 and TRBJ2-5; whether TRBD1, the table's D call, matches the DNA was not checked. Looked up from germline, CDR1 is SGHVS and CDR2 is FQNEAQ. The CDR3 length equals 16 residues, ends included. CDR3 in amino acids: CASSNRGAGWSASQFS.

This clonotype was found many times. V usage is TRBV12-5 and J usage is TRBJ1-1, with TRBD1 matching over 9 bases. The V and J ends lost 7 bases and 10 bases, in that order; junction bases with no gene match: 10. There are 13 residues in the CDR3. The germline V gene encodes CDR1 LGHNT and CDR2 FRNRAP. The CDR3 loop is CASEEFKGQGAFF. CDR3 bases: TGTGCTAGTGAAGAATTCAAGGGACAGGGAGCTTTCTTT. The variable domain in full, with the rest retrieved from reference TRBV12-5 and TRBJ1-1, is DARVTQTPRHKVTEMGQEVTMRCQPILGHNTVFWYRQTMMQGLELLAYFRNRAPLDDSGMPKDRFSAEMPDATLATLKIQPSEPRDSAVYFCASEEFKGQGAFFGQGTRLTVV.

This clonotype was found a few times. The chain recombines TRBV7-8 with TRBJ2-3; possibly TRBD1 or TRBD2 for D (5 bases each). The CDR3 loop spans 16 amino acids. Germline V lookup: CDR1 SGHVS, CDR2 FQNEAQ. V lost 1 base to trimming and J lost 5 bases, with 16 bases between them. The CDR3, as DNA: TGTGCCAGCAGCTTAGTTTCTGGGACGGCGGGAGATACGCAGTATTTT. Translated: CASSLVSGTAGDTQYF.

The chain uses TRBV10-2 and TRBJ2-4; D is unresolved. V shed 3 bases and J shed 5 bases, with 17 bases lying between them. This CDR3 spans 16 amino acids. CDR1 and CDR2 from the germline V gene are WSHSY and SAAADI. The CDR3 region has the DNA TGCGCCAGCAGTGAACGGGCCCCCGGAATCGAAAACATTCAGTACTTC. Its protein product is CASSERAPGIENIQYF.

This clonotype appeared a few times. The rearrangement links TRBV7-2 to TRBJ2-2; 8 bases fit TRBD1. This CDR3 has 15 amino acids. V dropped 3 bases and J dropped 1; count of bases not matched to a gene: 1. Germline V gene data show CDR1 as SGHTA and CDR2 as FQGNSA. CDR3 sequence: CASSFGTGNTGELFF. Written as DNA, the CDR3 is TGTGCCAGCAGCTTTGGGACAGGGAACACCGGGGAGCTGTTTTTT.

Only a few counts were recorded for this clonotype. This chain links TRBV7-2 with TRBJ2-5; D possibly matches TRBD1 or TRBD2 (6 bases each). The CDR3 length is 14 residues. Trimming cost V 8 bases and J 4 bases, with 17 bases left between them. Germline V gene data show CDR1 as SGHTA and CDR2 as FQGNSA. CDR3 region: CASCVGRGGETQYF. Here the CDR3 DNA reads TGTGCCAGCTGCGTGGGCAGGGGAGGAGAGACCCAGTACTTC.

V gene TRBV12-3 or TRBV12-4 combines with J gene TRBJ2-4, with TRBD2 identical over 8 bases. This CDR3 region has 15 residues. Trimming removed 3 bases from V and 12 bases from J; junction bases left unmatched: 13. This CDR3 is CASSFREGVVDTQYF. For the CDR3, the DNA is TGTGCCAGCAGTTTCCGGGAGGGCGTGGTGGACACTCAGTACTTC.

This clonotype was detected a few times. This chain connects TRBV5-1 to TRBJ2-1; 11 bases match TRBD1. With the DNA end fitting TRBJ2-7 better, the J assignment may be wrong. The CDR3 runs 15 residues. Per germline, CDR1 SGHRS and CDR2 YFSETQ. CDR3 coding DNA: TGCGCCAGCAGCCCATCCGGGACAGGGGGGTATGAGCAGTACTTC. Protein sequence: CASSPSGTGGYEQYF.

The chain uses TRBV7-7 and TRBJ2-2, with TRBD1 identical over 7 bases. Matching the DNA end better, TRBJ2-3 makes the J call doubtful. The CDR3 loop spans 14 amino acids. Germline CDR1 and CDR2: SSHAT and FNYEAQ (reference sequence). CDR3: CASRKDRNTGEQYF. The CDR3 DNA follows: TGTGCCAGCAGAAAGGACAGGAACACCGGGGAGCAGTATTTT.

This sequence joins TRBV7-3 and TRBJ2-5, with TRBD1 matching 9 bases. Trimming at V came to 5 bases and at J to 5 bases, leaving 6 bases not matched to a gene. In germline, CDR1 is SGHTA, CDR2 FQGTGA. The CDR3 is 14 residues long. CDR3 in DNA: TGTGCCAGCAGCGACGGGACAGGGATGGAGACCCAGTACTTC. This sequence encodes CASSDGTGMETQYF.

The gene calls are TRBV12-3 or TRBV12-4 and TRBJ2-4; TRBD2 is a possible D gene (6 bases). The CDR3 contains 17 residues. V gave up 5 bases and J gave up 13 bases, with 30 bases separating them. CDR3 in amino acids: CASSAGPGSRNPETQYF. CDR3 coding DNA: TGTGCCAGCAGTGCGGGGCCCGGGAGTCGTAACCCAGAGACGCAGTACTTC.

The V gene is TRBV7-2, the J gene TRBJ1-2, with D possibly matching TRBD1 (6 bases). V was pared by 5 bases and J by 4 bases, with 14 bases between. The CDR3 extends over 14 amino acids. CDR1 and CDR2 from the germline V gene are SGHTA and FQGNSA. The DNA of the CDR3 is TGTGCCAGCAGCCTCCTGGAAGGGGGCTATGGCTACACCTTC. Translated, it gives CASSLLEGGYGYTF.